A single TCR beta chain is shown here with its context. Its antigen is currently unknown. The junction departs from the called germline gene at one end, perhaps through a read error. From RNA transcripts, TCR beta CDR3 regions were amplified. First-round RT-PCR of the TCR CDR3 relied on the HTBI primer set. From the multiplex PCR reads, TCRdb called clonotypes with MiXCR, one entry per CDR3 protein. The sample records 250,000 to 400,000 distinct CDR3 sequences, roughly 15% being singletons. The source of the sample is a study of T cells in Graves' hyperthyroidism and ophthalmopathy. Study results and caveats: Ophthalmopathy, as predicted by the model, came a median 6.5 months after the prediction. Clonotypes that were expanded in thyroid above 0.001 mostly appeared in blood too.

Germline CDR1 reads SGHAT; CDR2 reads FQNNGV. The CDR3 has 17 amino acids. The V call is TRBV11-2, the J call TRBJ2-5; 9 positions agree with TRBD1. The source of this sequence is a woman aged 40 to 49 with Graves' ophthalmopathy. The specimen sequenced was blood. The CDR3 DNA is TGTGCCAGCAGCTTATTCTCAGACAGGGGGTCCAAAGAGACCCAACACTTC. Translation gives CASSLFSDRGSKETQHF.